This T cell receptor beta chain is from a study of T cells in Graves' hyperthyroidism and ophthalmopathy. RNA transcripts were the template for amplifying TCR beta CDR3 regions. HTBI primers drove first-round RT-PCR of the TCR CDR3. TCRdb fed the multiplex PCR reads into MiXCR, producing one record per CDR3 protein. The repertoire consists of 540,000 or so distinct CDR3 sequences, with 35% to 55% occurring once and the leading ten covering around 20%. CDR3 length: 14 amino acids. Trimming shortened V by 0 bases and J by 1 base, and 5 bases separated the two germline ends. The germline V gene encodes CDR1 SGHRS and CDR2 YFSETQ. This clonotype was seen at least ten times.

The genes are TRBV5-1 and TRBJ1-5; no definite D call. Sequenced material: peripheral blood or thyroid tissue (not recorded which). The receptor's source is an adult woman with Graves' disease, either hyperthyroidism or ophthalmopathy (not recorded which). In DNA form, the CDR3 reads TGCGCCAGCAGCTTGGGACCGAGCAATCAGCCCCAGCATTTT. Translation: CASSLGPSNQPQHF.